This T cell receptor beta chain was captured by sequencing in a study of T-cell reconstitution after alpha-beta-depleted transplantation in children. Study outcomes and limitations: Surviving recipient T cells and thymic progenitors produced the high day-60 TCRbeta diversity seen in some patients.

Germline V gene sequence: CDR1 GTSNPN, CDR2 SVGIG (reference sequence). This CDR3 contains 15 residues. V was clipped by 0 bases and J by 0 bases, with 9 bases between them. This clonotype was detected ten times or more. The target antigen is unknown. Library preparation (for TCRbeta) was performed with unique molecular identifiers. TCRdb used MiXCR to reprocess the PCR reads, holding one entry per CDR3 protein. Of around 18,000 distinct CDR3 sequences listed, about 5% are singletons. The chain combines TRBV30 with TRBJ1-3; D not resolved. The sequencing used PBMCs, collected before TCRalphabeta/CD19-depleted stem cell transplant. This TCR was sampled from a boy under 18 with acute lymphoblastic leukemia, due to receive a stem cell transplant. CDR3 sequence (DNA): TGTGCCTGGAGTGTAGCCAGACACTCTGGAAACACCATATATTTT. This sequence encodes CAWSVARHSGNTIYF.